One and the same sample provided the 28 T cell receptor beta chains below, sequenced in a study of graft-versus-host responses after intestinal transplantation. Only in-frame clones appear in the TCRdb table, and some are missing; sequencing was by immunoSEQ multiplex PCR. The table records roughly 97,000 clones, roughly nine tenths of them present only once. Their specific antigens are unknown. This specimen was unstimulated CD4+ T cells sorted from spleen or lymph node cells, taken before transplant. These receptors were collected from a human donor who was the organ donor for an intestinal transplant.

The V call is TRBV7-2, the J call TRBJ2-7; 9 bases match TRBD1. Trimming took 5 bases from V and 7 from J; bases not matched to a gene: 3. The CDR3 covers 12 residues. The germline CDR1 and CDR2 sequences are SGHTA and FQGNSA. The CDR3 sequence: CASSTDRGEQYF. DNA of the CDR3: TGTGCCAGCAGCACGGACAGGGGAGAGCAGTACTTC.

The rearrangement uses TRBV27 and TRBJ2-1; tentative D call: TRBD2 (6 bases). The CDR3 has 13 residues. Germline V gene lookup returns CDR1 MNHEY and CDR2 SMNVEV (reference sequence). Trimming stripped 3 bases from V and 4 bases from J, with 7 bases between. The CDR3 coding sequence is TGTGCCAGCAGTTTGGGACTTTACAATGAGCAGTTCTTC. It specifies CASSLGLYNEQFF.

This chain joins TRBV6-5 and TRBJ2-5; D unclear. The CDR3 totals 14 residues. Germline CDR1 is MNHEY and CDR2 is SVGAGI. Trimming stripped 7 bases from V and 2 bases from J, with 14 bases between. Here the CDR3 reads CASMRFSSQETQYF. In nucleotides, the CDR3 is TGTGCCAGCATGCGATTTAGCAGTCAAGAGACCCAGTACTTC.

V and J are TRBV19 and TRBJ1-4; 9 bases line up with TRBD1. Germline CDR1 and CDR2: LNHDA and SQIVND (reference sequence). The trim removed 7 bases at V and 6 bases at J, leaving 9 bases unmatched. The CDR3 is 15 residues long. CDR3 region: CASIRRQGVDEKLFF. The CDR3 nucleotides read TGTGCCAGTATCAGGCGACAGGGGGTGGATGAAAAACTGTTTTTT. Supplemented by reference TRBV19 and TRBJ1-4, the full variable domain reads DGGITQSPKYLFRKEGQNVTLSCEQNLNHDAMYWYRQDPGQGLRLIYYSQIVNDFQKGDIAEGYSVSREKKESFPLTVTSAQKNPTAFYLCASIRRQGVDEKLFFGSGTQLSVL.

This clone appeared a single time. This chain uses TRBV18 with TRBJ1-1; TRBD1 is a possible D gene (6 bases). The CDR3 sequence is 14 residues long. V was cut by 4 bases and J by 2 bases, with 11 bases left in between. Germline V lookup: CDR1 KGHSH, CDR2 LQKENI. CDR3 DNA sequence: TGTGCCAGCTCACGGACAGTTTCTAACACTGAAGCTTTCTTT. It specifies CASSRTVSNTEAFF.

The V gene is TRBV28, the J gene TRBJ1-1; 7 nucleotides match TRBD1. The CDR3 runs 16 residues. Germline loops: CDR1 MDHEN, CDR2 SYDVKM. V shed 4 bases and J 11 bases; nucleotides not matched to a gene: 19. The CDR3 coding sequence is TGTGCCAGCAGTTCCTTAGCGGCTGGGTATAGGGGGCGGGCTTTCTTT. Translated, it gives CASSSLAAGYRGRAFF.

The rearrangement uses TRBV7-2 and TRBJ2-1, with 13 bases matching TRBD2. CDR3 length equals 13 residues. Germline CDR1 SGHTA, CDR2 FQGNSA. Trimming at V came to 6 bases and at J to 8 bases, leaving 1 base not matched to a gene. In DNA form, the CDR3 reads TGTGCCAGCAGACTAGCGGGGGGGTATGAGCAGTTCTTC. This codes for CASRLAGGYEQFF.

J is TRBJ2-5 and V is TRBV4-2; 10 bases align to TRBD2. CDR3 size: 19 residues. CDR1 LGHNA and CDR2 YNFKEQ come from the germline V gene. After removal of 2 bases from V and 3 bases from J, the junction contained 15 bases not matched to a gene. The CDR3 sequence: CASSQKWGFGLAGEETQYF. The CDR3 nucleotides are TGTGCCAGCAGCCAAAAGTGGGGGTTCGGGCTAGCGGGGGAAGAGACCCAGTACTTC.

This chain joins TRBV6-1 and TRBJ1-5; 7 bases map to TRBD1. V lost 1 base to trimming and J lost 4 bases; unmatched junction nucleotides: 4. The CDR3 contains 15 residues. Germline values: CDR1 MNHNS, CDR2 SASEGT. CDR3 protein: CASSEGQGKNQPQHF. The CDR3 bases are TGTGCCAGCAGTGAAGGACAGGGAAAAAATCAGCCCCAGCATTTT.

The chain joins TRBV30 to TRBJ1-2, with D tentatively TRBD1 (5 bases). Deletions cut 0 bases from V and 6 bases from J, with 11 bases between. The germline CDR1 and CDR2 sequences are GTSNPN and SVGIG (reference sequence). The CDR3 sequence is 13 residues long. The DNA for the CDR3 is TGTGCCTGGAGTGTATGGGGCACAGATGGCTACACCTTC. Protein product: CAWSVWGTDGYTF.

The chain recombines TRBV6-6 with TRBJ1-1; D may be TRBD1 (5 bases). The CDR3 consists of 14 residues. Germline V gene lookup returns CDR1 MNHNY and CDR2 SVGAGI (reference sequence). The V end was cut by 4 bases, the J end by 4 bases, with 13 bases between. The CDR3 nucleotides are TGTGCCAGCAGTTGGGAGGGGCGCCGCACTGAAGCTTTCTTT. Protein product: CASSWEGRRTEAFF.

V gene TRBV19 combines with J gene TRBJ1-6; D may be TRBD1 (5 bases). Germline V gene sequence: CDR1 LNHDA, CDR2 SQIVND (reference sequence). With 3 bases removed from V and 8 bases from J, the gap between germline ends came to 17 bases. The CDR3 runs to 16 residues. In nucleotides, the CDR3 is TGTGCCAGTAGTATCTCTCAGGTAGGGGCGTATTCACCCCTCCACTTT. Residues: CASSISQVGAYSPLHF.

The CDR3 nucleotides read TGTGCCAGTAGTATGACAGGGGGGGACTATGGCTACACCTTC. It is translated as CASSMTGGDYGYTF. The chain is built from TRBV19 and TRBJ1-2; 9 bases fit TRBD1. Germline V gene lookup returns CDR1 LNHDA and CDR2 SQIVND (reference sequence). Trimming took 3 bases from V and 3 from J; bases not matched to a gene: 2. The CDR3 runs to 14 residues.

The J gene is TRBJ1-6, the V gene TRBV11-3, with 10 bases fitting TRBD1. V lost 9 bases to trimming and J lost 1 base; unmatched junction nucleotides: 12. The CDR3 is 18 amino acids. The germline CDR1 and CDR2 sequences are SGHNT and YENEEA. In nucleotides, the CDR3 is TGTGCCAGGGGACAGGGGCGGGGAATAGAGTCCTATAATTCACCCCTCCACTTT. Protein sequence: CARGQGRGIESYNSPLHF. The full variable domain, rest sourced from reference TRBV11-3 and TRBJ1-6, is EAGVVQSPRYKIIEKKQPVAFWCNPISGHNTLYWYLQNLGQGPELLIRYENEEAVDDSQLPKDRFSAERLKGVDSTLKIQPAELGDSAVYLCARGQGRGIESYNSPLHFGNGTRLTVT.

This chain links TRBV4-1 with TRBJ1-2; no reliable D call. The V and J ends lost 1 base and 6 bases respectively, with 9 bases between them. The CDR3 is 13 residues long. The germline gives CDR1 MGHRA, CDR2 YSYEKL. The CDR3 reads CASSQVGIDGYTF. In nucleotides, the CDR3 is TGCGCCAGCAGCCAAGTCGGGATCGATGGCTACACCTTC.

The J gene is TRBJ1-5, the V gene TRBV19; TRBD1 agrees at 12 bases. The CDR3 is 18 residues long. Trimming cost V 4 bases and J 7 bases; bases outside gene matches: 14. Germline V lookup: CDR1 LNHDA, CDR2 SQIVND (reference sequence). The CDR3 coding sequence is TGTGCCAGTAGTAATGGACCGGGACAGGGGGCGCAGGGCCAGCCCCAGCATTTT. Translated, it gives CASSNGPGQGAQGQPQHF.

V usage is TRBV10-1 and J usage is TRBJ1-1, with D possibly matching TRBD1 (5 bases). Germline lookup yields CDR1 WNHNN and CDR2 SYGVQD (reference sequence). This CDR3 has 13 amino acids. The ends were cut back, 2 bases at V and 3 bases at J, with 7 bases in the middle. CDR3 sequence: CASSEDSHTEAFF. DNA of the CDR3: TGCGCCAGCAGTGAGGACAGCCACACTGAAGCTTTCTTT.

The V call is TRBV4-2, the J call TRBJ1-1; D gene unclear. The germline V and J ends were trimmed by 0 bases and 3 bases, with 8 bases remaining between them. The CDR3 length is 14 residues. From germline, CDR1 is LGHNA and CDR2 YNFKEQ. The CDR3 nucleotides are TGTGCCAGCAGCCAAGATCGAGGCCACACTGAAGCTTTCTTT. Its translation: CASSQDRGHTEAFF.

In its sample, this clone was seen once. This chain links TRBV6-1 with TRBJ2-5; tentatively, D is TRBD1 (5 bases). Germline CDR1 reads MNHNS; CDR2 reads SASEGT. V lost 1 base and J lost 4, with 13 bases in between. The CDR3 contains 15 residues. Here the CDR3 DNA reads TGTGCCAGCAGTGAAGTCCTCCAGGGTACAGAGACCCAGTACTTC. Translated: CASSEVLQGTETQYF.

The V gene is TRBV19, the J gene TRBJ2-3, with D possibly TRBD2 on 6 matching bases. The CDR3 contains 15 residues. Germline V CDR1 and CDR2: LNHDA, SQIVND (reference sequence). Trimming removed 0 bases at V and 0 bases at J, with 7 bases between. CDR3 in DNA: TGTGCCAGTAGTATAGAGGGGACTAGCACAGATACGCAGTATTTT. Amino acid sequence: CASSIEGTSTDTQYF.

The V and J genes are TRBV7-9 and TRBJ2-3; 9 bases are shared with TRBD2. The CDR3 runs to 16 residues. Germline V CDR1 and CDR2: SEHNR, FQNEAQ (reference sequence). The V segment lost 4 bases and the J segment 2 bases; nucleotides outside the gene matches: 7. CDR3 DNA sequence: TGTGCCAGCAGCTCCGGACTAGCGATCCCCACAGATACGCAGTATTTT. Translating gives CASSSGLAIPTDTQYF. Combining the CDR3 with reference TRBV7-9 and TRBJ2-3 gives the whole variable domain DTGVSQNPRHKITKRGQNVTFRCDPISEHNRLYWYRQTLGQGPEFLTYFQNEAQLEKSRLLSDRFSAERPKGSFSTLEIQRTEQGDSAMYLCASSSGLAIPTDTQYFGPGTRLTVL.

The chain uses TRBV5-4 and TRBJ2-7; 7 bases are shared with TRBD1. V shed 2 bases and J 6 bases; nucleotides not matched to a gene: 5. Per germline, CDR1 SGHNT and CDR2 YYREEE (reference sequence). There are 13 residues in the CDR3. CDR3 region: CASSFDRVSEQYF. Written as DNA, the CDR3 is TGTGCCAGCAGCTTTGACAGGGTAAGCGAGCAGTACTTC.

This clone was seen only once. The chain has TRBV28 and TRBJ1-5; 7 nucleotides agree with TRBD1. This CDR3 has 15 amino acids. Per germline, CDR1 MDHEN and CDR2 SYDVKM. The trim removed 7 bases at V and 0 bases at J, leaving 6 bases unmatched. In DNA form, the CDR3 reads TGTGCCAGCATAAGGACAGGCTATAGCAATCAGCCCCAGCATTTT. This encodes CASIRTGYSNQPQHF.

The chain combines TRBV11-3 with TRBJ2-7; 11 nucleotides match TRBD1. This CDR3 region has 13 residues. The germline V gene has CDR1 SGHNT and CDR2 YENEEA. Trimming cost V 5 bases and J 6 bases; bases outside gene matches: 3. The CDR3 loop is CASSPGTGGEQYF. Here the CDR3 DNA reads TGTGCCAGCAGCCCCGGGACAGGGGGCGAGCAGTACTTC.

The chain is built from TRBV6-5 and TRBJ2-5, with 9 bases identical to TRBD1. The V gene end was trimmed by 6 bases and the J gene end by 7 bases; junction bases not matched to a gene: 6. CDR3 length: 13 amino acids. Germline V CDR1 and CDR2: MNHEY, SVGAGI. CDR3 nucleotides: TGTGCCAGCAGCCGGGGACAGGGATCGACCCAGTACTTC. Encoded protein: CASSRGQGSTQYF.

The V call is TRBV7-2, the J call TRBJ2-3; 10 bases line up with TRBD2. V shed 3 bases and J 7 bases; nucleotides not matched to a gene: 7. The germline CDR1 and CDR2 sequences are SGHTA and FQGNSA. This CDR3 has 15 residues. CDR3 coding DNA: TGTGCCAGCAGCTTTCAGCGGGGGGGCCGATATACGCAGTATTTT. Translated: CASSFQRGGRYTQYF.

This clone occurred a few times. This chain connects TRBV5-4 to TRBJ1-1; D ambiguous. CDR3 length: 17 residues. V gave up 4 bases and J gave up 1 base, with 20 bases separating them. Germline V gives CDR1 SGHNT, CDR2 YYREEE (reference sequence). The CDR3 here is CASSPRKSPESNTEAFF. DNA for the CDR3: TGTGCCAGCAGCCCCCGTAAGAGTCCTGAGTCGAACACTGAAGCTTTCTTT. Together with reference TRBV5-4 and TRBJ1-1, the CDR3 gives the full variable domain: ETGVTQSPTHLIKTRGQQVTLRCSSQSGHNTVSWYQQALGQGPQFIFQYYREEENGRGNFPPRFSGLQFPNYSSELNVNALELDDSALYLCASSPRKSPESNTEAFFGQGTRLTVV.

This clone was detected only a few times. The V gene is TRBV19, the J gene TRBJ1-2; D uncertain. The CDR3 runs 14 residues. The V gene lost 5 bases and the J gene lost 4 bases, with 14 bases spanning the gap. Germline-derived CDR1 and CDR2 are LNHDA and SQIVND (reference sequence). Here the CDR3 reads CASSARRETYGYTF. The CDR3 DNA follows: TGTGCCAGTAGTGCCCGACGGGAAACCTATGGCTACACCTTC.